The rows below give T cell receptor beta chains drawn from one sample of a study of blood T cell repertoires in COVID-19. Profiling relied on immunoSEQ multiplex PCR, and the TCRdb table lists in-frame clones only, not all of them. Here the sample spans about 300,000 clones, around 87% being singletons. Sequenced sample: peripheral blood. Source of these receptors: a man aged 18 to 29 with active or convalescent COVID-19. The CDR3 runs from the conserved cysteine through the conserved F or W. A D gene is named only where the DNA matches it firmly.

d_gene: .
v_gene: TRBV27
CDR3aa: CASSRPGRPGELFF

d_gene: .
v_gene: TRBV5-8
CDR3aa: CASSLLGSGDYGYTF

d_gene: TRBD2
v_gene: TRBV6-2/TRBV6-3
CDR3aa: CASSDSGGETEEQYF

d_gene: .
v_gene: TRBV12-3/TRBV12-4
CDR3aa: CASSSRLETQYF

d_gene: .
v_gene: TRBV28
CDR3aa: CASSITREQFF

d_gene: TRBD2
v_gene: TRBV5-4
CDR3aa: CASSSAAGGTYEQYF

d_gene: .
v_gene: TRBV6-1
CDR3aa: CASSEVVAKDTQYF

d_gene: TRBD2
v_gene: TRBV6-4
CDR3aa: CASSEVGAGGSTGELFF

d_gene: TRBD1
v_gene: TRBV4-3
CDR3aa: CASSQDQGQGNQPQHF

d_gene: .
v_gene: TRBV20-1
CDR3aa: CSASGRWWGSKNIQYF

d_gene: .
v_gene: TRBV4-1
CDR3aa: CASSQVFKRSYNEQFF

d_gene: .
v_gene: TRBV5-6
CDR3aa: CASSLIGEAYEKLFF

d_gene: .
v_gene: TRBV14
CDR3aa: CASSRVENSGTEAFF

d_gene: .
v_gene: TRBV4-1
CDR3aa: CASSQGSGGSGNTIYF

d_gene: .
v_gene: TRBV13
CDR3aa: CASREQGFSYEQYF

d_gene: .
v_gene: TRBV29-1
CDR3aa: CGATVDGSPLHF

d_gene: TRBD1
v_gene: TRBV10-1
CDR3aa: CASSAQGEYAFF

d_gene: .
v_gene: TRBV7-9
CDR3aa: CASSQVGPQYYEQYF

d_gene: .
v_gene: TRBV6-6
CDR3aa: CASLGGAYQPQHF

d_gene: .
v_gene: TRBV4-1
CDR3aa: CASSNLQGRSFMNTEAFF

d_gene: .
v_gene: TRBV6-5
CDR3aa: CASMAQGPTSTEAFF